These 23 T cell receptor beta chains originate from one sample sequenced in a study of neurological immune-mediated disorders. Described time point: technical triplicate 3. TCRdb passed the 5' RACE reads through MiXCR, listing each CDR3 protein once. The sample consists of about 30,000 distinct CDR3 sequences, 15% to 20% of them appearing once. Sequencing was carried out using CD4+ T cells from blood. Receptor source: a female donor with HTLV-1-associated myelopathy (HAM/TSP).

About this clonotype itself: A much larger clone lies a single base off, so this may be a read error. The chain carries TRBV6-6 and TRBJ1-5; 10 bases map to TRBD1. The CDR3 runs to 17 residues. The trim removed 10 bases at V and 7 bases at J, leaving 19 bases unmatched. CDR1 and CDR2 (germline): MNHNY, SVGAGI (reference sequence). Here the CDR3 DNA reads TGTGCCAACAGAAATCAACCGGGACAGGGGAGGCGGCAGCCCCAGCATTTT. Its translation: CANRNQPGQGRRQPQHF.

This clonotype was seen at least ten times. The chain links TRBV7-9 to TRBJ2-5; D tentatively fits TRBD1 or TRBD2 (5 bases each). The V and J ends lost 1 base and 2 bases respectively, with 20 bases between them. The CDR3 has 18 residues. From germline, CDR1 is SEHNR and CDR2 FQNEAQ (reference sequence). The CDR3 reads CASSLVPRWGLGQETQYF. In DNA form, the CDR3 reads TGTGCCAGCAGCTTAGTTCCGCGGTGGGGGTTGGGTCAAGAGACCCAGTACTTC.

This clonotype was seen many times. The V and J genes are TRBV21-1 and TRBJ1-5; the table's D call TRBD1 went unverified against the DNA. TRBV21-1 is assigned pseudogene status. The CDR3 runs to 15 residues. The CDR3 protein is CASSIQEKRNQPQHF. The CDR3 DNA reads TGTGCCAGCAGCATACAGGAGAAGCGCAATCAGCCCCAGCATTTT.

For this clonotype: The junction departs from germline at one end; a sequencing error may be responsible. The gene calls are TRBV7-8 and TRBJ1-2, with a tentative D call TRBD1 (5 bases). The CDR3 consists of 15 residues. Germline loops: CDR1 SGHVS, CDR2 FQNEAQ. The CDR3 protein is CDSSPTPRARYGYTF. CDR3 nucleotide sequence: TGTGACAGCAGCCCGACCCCCAGGGCCCGCTATGGCTACACCTTC.

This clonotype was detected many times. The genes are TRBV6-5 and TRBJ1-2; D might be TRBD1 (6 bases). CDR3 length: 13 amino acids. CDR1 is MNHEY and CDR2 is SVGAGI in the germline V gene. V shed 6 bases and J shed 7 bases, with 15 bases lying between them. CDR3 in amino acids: CASRPDRRGGYTF. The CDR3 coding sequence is TGTGCCAGCAGACCTGACAGGCGGGGTGGCTACACCTTC.

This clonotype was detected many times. The CDR3 protein is CASSQAGGSNQPQHF. The CDR3 DNA is TGTGCCAGCAGCCAAGCTGGGGGATCCAATCAGCCCCAGCATTTT. This sequence joins TRBV3-1 and TRBJ1-5, with D tentatively TRBD1 (5 bases). CDR1 and CDR2 from the germline V gene are LGHDT and YNNKEL (reference sequence). The CDR3 loop spans 15 amino acids. V was shortened by 1 base and J by 3 bases, with 10 bases between the two germline ends.

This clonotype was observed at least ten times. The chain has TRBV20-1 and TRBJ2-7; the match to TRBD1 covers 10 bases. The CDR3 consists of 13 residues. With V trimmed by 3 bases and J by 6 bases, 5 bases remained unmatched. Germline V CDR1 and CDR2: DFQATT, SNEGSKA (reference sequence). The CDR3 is CSASRDRGREQYF. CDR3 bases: TGCAGTGCTAGCCGGGACAGGGGACGCGAGCAGTACTTC.

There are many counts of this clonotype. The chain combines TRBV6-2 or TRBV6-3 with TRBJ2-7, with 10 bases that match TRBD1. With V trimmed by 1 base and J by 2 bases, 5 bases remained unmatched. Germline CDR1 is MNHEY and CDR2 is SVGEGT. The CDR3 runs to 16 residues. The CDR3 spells CASSYWTGGRPYEQYF. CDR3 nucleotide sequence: TGTGCCAGCAGTTACTGGACAGGGGGAAGACCCTACGAGCAGTACTTC.

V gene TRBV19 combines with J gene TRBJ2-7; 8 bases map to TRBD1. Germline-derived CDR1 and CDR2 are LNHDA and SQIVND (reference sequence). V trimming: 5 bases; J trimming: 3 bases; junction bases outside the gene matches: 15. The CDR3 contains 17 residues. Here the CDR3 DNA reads TGTGCCAGTAGTCGAACCATATGGGGACAGGAAAACTACGAGCAGTACTTC. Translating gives CASSRTIWGQENYEQYF.

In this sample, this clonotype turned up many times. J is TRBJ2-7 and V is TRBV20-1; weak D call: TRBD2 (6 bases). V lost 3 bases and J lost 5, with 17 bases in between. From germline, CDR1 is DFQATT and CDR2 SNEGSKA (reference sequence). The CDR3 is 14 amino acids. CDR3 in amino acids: CSASPRSSGDEQYF. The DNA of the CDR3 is TGCAGTGCTAGTCCCAGATCTTCGGGGGACGAGCAGTACTTC.

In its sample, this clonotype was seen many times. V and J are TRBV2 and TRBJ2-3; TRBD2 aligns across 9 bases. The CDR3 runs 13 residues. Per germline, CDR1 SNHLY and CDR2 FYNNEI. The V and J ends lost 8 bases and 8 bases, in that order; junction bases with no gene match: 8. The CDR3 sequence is CASGTSNVGTQYF. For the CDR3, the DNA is TGTGCCAGCGGGACTAGCAACGTGGGTACGCAGTATTTT.

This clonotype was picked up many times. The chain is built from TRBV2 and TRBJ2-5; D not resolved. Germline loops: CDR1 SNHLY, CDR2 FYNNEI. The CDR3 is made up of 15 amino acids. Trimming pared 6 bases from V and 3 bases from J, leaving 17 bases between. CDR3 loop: CASRAPGLGKETQYF. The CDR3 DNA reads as TGTGCCAGCAGAGCTCCGGGCCTGGGCAAAGAGACCCAGTACTTC.

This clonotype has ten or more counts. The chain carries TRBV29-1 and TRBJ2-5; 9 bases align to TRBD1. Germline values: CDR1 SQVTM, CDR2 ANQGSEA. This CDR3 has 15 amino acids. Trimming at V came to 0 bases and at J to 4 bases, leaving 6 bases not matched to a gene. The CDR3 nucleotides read TGCAGCGTTGAAGATCCGGACAGGGGAGGAGAGACCCAGTACTTC. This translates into CSVEDPDRGGETQYF.

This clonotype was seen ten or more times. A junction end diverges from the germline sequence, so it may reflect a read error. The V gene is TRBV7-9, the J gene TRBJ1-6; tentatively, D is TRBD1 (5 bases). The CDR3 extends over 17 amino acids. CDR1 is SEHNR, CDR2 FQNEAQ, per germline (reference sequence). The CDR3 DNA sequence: TGTGCCAGCAGCAACCCCCCTGGGGGTGGGGTTTTATCACACCTCCACTTT. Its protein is CASSNPPGGGVLSHLHF.

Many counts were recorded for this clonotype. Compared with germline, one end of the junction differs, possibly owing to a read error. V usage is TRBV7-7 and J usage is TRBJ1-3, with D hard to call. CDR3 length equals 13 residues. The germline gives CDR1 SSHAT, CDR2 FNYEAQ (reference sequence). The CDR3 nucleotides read TGTGCTAGCAGCCCAAGCGAGGGAAACACCATATATTTT. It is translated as CASSPSEGNTIYF.

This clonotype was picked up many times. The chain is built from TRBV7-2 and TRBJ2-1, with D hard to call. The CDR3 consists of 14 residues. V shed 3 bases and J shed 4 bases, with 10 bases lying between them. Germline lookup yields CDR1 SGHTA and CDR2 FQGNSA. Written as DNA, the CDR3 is TGTGCCAGCAGCTTGACTGGCCGATACAATGAGCAGTTCTTC. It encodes CASSLTGRYNEQFF.

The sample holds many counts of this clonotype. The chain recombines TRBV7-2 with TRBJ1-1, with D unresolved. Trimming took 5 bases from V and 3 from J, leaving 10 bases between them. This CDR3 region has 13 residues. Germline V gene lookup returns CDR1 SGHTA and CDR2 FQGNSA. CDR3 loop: CASSLFQDTEAFF. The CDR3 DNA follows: TGTGCCAGCAGCCTCTTTCAGGACACTGAAGCTTTCTTT. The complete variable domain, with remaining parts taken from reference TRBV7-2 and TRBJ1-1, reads GAGVSQSPSNKVTEKGKDVELRCDPISGHTALYWYRQSLGQGLEFLIYFQGNSAPDKSGLPSDRFSAERTGGSVSTLTIQRTQQEDSAVYLCASSLFQDTEAFFGQGTRLTVV.

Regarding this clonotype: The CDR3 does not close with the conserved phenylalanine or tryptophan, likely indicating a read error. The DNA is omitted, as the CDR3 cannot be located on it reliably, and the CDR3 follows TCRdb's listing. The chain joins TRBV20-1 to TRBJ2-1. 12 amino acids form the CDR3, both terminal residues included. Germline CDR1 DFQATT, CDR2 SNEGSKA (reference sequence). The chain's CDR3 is CSARDLVGEQIV.

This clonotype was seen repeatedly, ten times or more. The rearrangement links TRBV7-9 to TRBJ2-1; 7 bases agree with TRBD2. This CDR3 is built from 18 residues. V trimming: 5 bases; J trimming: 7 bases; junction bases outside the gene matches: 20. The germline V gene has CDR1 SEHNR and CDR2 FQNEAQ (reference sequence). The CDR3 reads CASSTEVGAGNETNEQFF. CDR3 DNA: TGTGCCAGCAGCACCGAGGTGGGAGCGGGAAACGAAACGAATGAGCAGTTCTTC.

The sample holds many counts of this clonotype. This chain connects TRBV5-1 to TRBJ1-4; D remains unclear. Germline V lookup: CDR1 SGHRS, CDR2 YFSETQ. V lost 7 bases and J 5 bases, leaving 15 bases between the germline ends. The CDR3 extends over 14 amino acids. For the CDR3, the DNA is TGCGCCAGCGGACCAGGTCGGGCAAATGAAAAACTGTTTTTT. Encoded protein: CASGPGRANEKLFF.

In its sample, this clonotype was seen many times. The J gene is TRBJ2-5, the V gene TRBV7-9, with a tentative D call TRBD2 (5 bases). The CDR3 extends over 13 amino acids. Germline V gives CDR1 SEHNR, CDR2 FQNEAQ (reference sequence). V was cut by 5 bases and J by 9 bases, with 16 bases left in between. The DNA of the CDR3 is TGTGCCAGCAGCAAGGCGGGCCCCGCGGCCCAGTACTTC. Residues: CASSKAGPAAQYF.

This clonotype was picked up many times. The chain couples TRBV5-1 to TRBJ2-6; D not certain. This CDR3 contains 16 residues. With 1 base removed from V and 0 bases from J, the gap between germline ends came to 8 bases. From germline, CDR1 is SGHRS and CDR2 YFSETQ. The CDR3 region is CASSLQWSSGANVLTF. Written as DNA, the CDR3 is TGCGCCAGCAGCTTGCAATGGAGCTCTGGGGCCAACGTCCTGACTTTC.

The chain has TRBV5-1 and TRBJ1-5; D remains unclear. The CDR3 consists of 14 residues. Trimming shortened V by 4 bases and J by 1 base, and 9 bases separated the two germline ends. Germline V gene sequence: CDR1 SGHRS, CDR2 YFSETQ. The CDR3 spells CASSPRKSNQPQHF. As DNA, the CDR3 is TGCGCCAGCAGCCCCAGAAAGAGCAATCAGCCCCAGCATTTT.